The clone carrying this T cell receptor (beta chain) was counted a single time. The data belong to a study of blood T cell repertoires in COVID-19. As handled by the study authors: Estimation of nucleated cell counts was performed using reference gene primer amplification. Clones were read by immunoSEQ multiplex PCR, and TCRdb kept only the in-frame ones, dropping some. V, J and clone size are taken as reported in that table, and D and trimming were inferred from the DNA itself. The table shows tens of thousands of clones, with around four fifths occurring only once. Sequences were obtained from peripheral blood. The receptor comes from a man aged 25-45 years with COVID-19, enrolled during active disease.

The CDR3 spells CASSFGSGGESPLHF. In DNA form, the CDR3 reads TGCGCCAGCAGCTTCGGGAGCGGGGGGGAATCACCCCTCCACTTT. V gene TRBV5-1 combines with J gene TRBJ1-6; possible D gene TRBD1, 5 bases. Germline-derived CDR1 and CDR2 are SGHRS and YFSETQ. The CDR3 consists of 15 residues. V lost 2 bases to trimming and J lost 10 bases, with 16 bases between them.